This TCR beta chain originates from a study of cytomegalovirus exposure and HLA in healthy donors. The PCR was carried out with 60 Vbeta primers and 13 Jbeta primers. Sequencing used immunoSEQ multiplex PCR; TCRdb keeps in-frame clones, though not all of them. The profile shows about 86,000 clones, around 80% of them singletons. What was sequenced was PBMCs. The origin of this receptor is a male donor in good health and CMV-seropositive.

The CDR3 reads CAWRVEAGGSHRETQYF. Here the CDR3 DNA reads TGTGCCTGGAGGGTAGAAGCGGGAGGTTCCCACCGAGAGACCCAGTACTTC. This chain joins TRBV30 and TRBJ2-5; 9 bases are shared with TRBD2. Germline CDR1 GTSNPN, CDR2 SVGIG (reference sequence). The V gene end was trimmed by 3 bases and the J gene end by 4 bases; junction bases not matched to a gene: 15. The CDR3 runs 17 residues.